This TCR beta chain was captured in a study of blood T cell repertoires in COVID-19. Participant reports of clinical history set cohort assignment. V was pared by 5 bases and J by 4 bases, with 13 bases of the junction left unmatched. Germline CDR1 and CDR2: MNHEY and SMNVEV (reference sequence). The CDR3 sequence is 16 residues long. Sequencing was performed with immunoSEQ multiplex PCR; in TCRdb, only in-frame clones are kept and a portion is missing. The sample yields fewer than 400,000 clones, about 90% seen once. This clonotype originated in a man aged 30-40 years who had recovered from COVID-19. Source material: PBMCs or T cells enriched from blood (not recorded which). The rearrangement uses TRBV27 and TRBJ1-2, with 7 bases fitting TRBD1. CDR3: CASSPLTGPQGYGYTF. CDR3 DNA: TGTGCCAGCAGTCCCCTGACAGGGCCACAAGGCTATGGCTACACCTTC.